This TCR beta chain emerged from a study of blood T cell repertoires in COVID-19. Study in general: There were acute and convalescent COVID-19 samples, and they came from the United States, Italy and Spain. The analysed material was cDNA or gDNA that came from T cells, B-cell-depleted T cells, or PBMCs.

In the authors' methods: The authors estimated nucleated cell counts from reference gene primer amplification. Only in-frame clones appear in the TCRdb table, and some are missing; sequencing was by immunoSEQ multiplex PCR. V, J and clone size derive from that table, while D and trimming were established from the DNA sequence. The sample contains about 300,000 clones, 85% of which appear only once. Trimming cost V 5 bases and J 3 bases, with 11 bases left between them. From germline, CDR1 is SGHRS and CDR2 YFSETQ. The CDR3 has 13 amino acids. Specimen: peripheral blood. The V gene is TRBV5-1, the J gene TRBJ1-1; D is uncertain. This receptor was identified in a human donor in a cohort sampled during active COVID-19. The CDR3 coding sequence is TGCGCCAGCAGACGGACTGATTACACTGAAGCTTTCTTT. Translation gives CASRRTDYTEAFF.